The 7 T cell receptor beta chains given below trace back to one sample, sequenced in a study of control samples from healthy donors and cancer patients. TCRdb keeps only in-frame clones here, not all; method: immunoSEQ multiplex PCR. The sample contains 150,000 to 200,000 clones, approximately 94% of which appear only once. The sequencing input was blood. The receptors shown here come from a woman aged 40 to 50 in good health.

The rearrangement links TRBV4-3 to TRBJ1-1; D unresolved. V shed 0 bases and J shed 3 bases, with 8 bases lying between them. Germline CDR1 and CDR2: LGHNA and YSLEER. There are 14 residues in the CDR3. The CDR3 protein is CASSQDFEDTEAFF. CDR3 coding DNA: TGCGCCAGCAGCCAAGATTTCGAGGACACTGAAGCTTTCTTT.

The CDR3 protein is CASSFGSTTEQYF. The CDR3 nucleotides are TGTGCCAGCAGCTTCGGAAGTACTACCGAGCAGTACTTC. This chain connects TRBV7-6 to TRBJ2-7; no definite D call. The ends were cut back, 3 bases at V and 6 bases at J, with 12 bases in the middle. The V gene's germline CDR1 is SGHVS and CDR2 FNYEAQ. CDR3 length equals 13 residues.

This clone was seen a single time. V gene TRBV3-1 (or the pseudogene TRBV3-2) combines with J gene TRBJ1-4; perhaps TRBD1 as D (5 bases). The CDR3 spans 14 residues. The germline gives CDR1 LGHDT, CDR2 YNNKEL (reference sequence). The germline V and J ends were trimmed by 1 base and 5 bases, with 8 bases remaining between them. CDR3 sequence: CASSQGGGNEKLFF. CDR3 DNA: TGTGCCAGCAGCCAAGGGGGGGGGAATGAAAAACTGTTTTTT.

The genes are TRBV18 and TRBJ1-2; D is uncertain. This CDR3 region has 12 residues. Germline assignment: CDR1 KGHSH and CDR2 LQKENI. Trimming left V 10 bases short and J 4 bases short, with 13 bases between. CDR3 DNA: TGTGCCACCTCCCTCCAGTCCTATGGCTACACCTTC. Its translation: CATSLQSYGYTF.

The J gene is TRBJ2-1, the V gene TRBV6-5; 9 bases map to TRBD2. The germline gives CDR1 MNHEY, CDR2 SVGAGI. The CDR3 is made up of 16 amino acids. Trimming took 0 bases from V and 8 from J; bases not matched to a gene: 8. The CDR3 sequence: CASSYSRSSGTDEQFF. CDR3 DNA: TGTGCCAGCAGTTACTCCAGGTCTAGCGGGACGGATGAGCAGTTCTTC.

The chain couples TRBV4-2 to TRBJ1-2, with D perhaps TRBD1 (6 bases). Germline V lookup: CDR1 LGHNA, CDR2 YNFKEQ. Trimming took 1 base from V and 3 from J, leaving 12 bases between them. The CDR3 sequence is 15 residues long. The CDR3 here is CASSQVRDKHYGYTF. Here the CDR3 DNA reads TGTGCCAGCAGCCAAGTTCGGGACAAGCACTATGGCTACACCTTC.

This chain links TRBV28 with TRBJ2-5; D is possibly TRBD2 (5 bases). V was clipped by 3 bases and J by 7 bases, with 6 bases between them. The germline V gene has CDR1 MDHEN and CDR2 SYDVKM. This CDR3 is 11 amino acids long. The CDR3 DNA follows: TGTGCCAGCAGTTTTCGGGGGACCCAGTACTTC. As protein: CASSFRGTQYF.